The sequence of this T cell receptor beta chain was determined in a study of beta chain features in type 1 diabetes. The CDR3 consists of 11 residues. Deletions cut 5 bases from V and 8 bases from J, with 7 bases between. Per germline, CDR1 MNHEY and CDR2 SMNVEV (reference sequence). This clone was detected only a few times. Its antigen is not identified. Other DNA sequences of this sample code for an identical CDR3. It was one heparinised blood draw, averaging around 100 mL, that each donor gave. Findings and caveats of the study: Resolution of whether HLA type affects TCRB rearrangement was not achieved here. Patients with type 1 diabetes carried fewer insertions and had more deletions at their VDJ junctions. Comparison showed that naive, central memory and Treg TCRB repertoires appeared more similar among patients than among healthy donors.

Isolated RNA was reverse transcribed in full, so expressed TCRB transcripts were sequenced. Clones were sequenced by immunoSEQ multiplex PCR, and TCRdb holds only the in-frame ones, with some missing. The table has 250,000 to 350,000 clones, 12% to 15% seen once; the top ten hold roughly 7%. What was sequenced was central memory CD4+ T cells from blood. The receptor's source is a man aged 25-40 years in good health. This rearrangement joins TRBV27 to TRBJ1-5; possibly TRBD1 for D (5 bases). CDR3 sequence reads: CASSQGEPQHF. The CDR3 DNA sequence: TGTGCCAGCAGTCAGGGTGAGCCCCAGCATTTT.